A selection of T cell receptor beta chains follows, all from one sample in a study of T-cell memory formation after mild COVID-19. One entry per CDR3 protein results from TCRdb running MiXCR on the 5' RACE reads. Among approximately 190,000 distinct CDR3 sequences listed, approximately 16% were seen once. The source material was PBMCs or a T cell subset sorted from them (not recorded which). The receptors here all came from an adult woman who had mild COVID-19 (a few samples of this study predate the infection). Cell type and time point are not known. CDR3s leave out the opening cysteine and the closing phenylalanine or tryptophan. The listing skips clone size in some rows; elsewhere it reads once, few, many or a size class.

abundance	v_gene	j_gene	CDR3aa
few	TRBV5-6	TRBJ1-2	ASSLPGTGGYYGYT
NA	TRBV5-1	TRBJ2-3	ASSLEGGQVDTQY
NA	TRBV5-1	TRBJ1-2	ASSPEPTGPNGYT
few	TRBV7-2	TRBJ1-1	ASRFGTGGSTEAF
few	TRBV5-1	TRBJ2-3	ASAAEGSGSPEGDTQY
NA	TRBV7-9	TRBJ2-5	ASSLGQGEETQY
few	TRBV4-1	TRBJ1-5	ASSQDIVGTDSNQPQH
NA	TRBV25-1	TRBJ2-7	ASSRLAGGKEQY
NA	TRBV21-1	TRBJ2-1	ASTNKASRGPF
NA	TRBV12-3/TRBV12-4	TRBJ1-2	ASSPAGTGALYGYT
NA	TRBV12-3/TRBV12-4	TRBJ2-1	ASSLGPGGQF
NA	TRBV29-1	TRBJ1-2	SVGTQLYGYT
few	TRBV5-1	TRBJ2-3	ASSPGTSGRWSTDTQY
NA	TRBV2	TRBJ2-7	ASQLAADEQY
many	TRBV11-3	TRBJ2-7	ASSLDGTGSTYEQY
few	TRBV5-1	TRBJ2-6	ASSRDSPLLRVPGANVLT
NA	TRBV12-3/TRBV12-4	TRBJ2-3	ASSPTVDTQY
NA	TRBV5-1	TRBJ2-1	ASSLEQRRVNEQF
few	TRBV3-1	TRBJ2-7	ASSQSSGVYEQY
NA	TRBV12-3/TRBV12-4	TRBJ2-2	ASSRFPTKDTGELF
few	TRBV4-3	TRBJ2-7	ASSQVSGTYEQY
NA	TRBV12-3/TRBV12-4	TRBJ2-7	ASSFISGGAGEQY
few	TRBV18	TRBJ2-3	ASSPPTGGGTTDTQY
few	TRBV7-2	TRBJ2-5	ASSTSVGFDVQY
NA	TRBV7-2	TRBJ2-2	ASSSGGVANTGELF
NA	TRBV12-3/TRBV12-4	TRBJ2-2	ASTPWDRLGMAGGELF
NA	TRBV7-2	TRBJ2-7	ASSLVSDSTYEQY
few	TRBV24-1	TRBJ2-3	ATSALGGTQY
NA	TRBV7-9	TRBJ1-4	ASSLGSVEKLF
NA	TRBV6-6	TRBJ1-2	ASIKGGGASGYT
NA	TRBV10-3	TRBJ1-5	AIAGVGGQPQH
few	TRBV20-1	TRBJ1-6	SVQPSSYNSPLH
NA	TRBV7-6	TRBJ2-5	ASSLGLGIQETQY
NA	TRBV7-3	TRBJ2-3	ASSSLPGLAGVGSTDTQY
NA	TRBV12-3/TRBV12-4	TRBJ1-1	ASSNRGEAF
once	TRBV3-1	TRBJ1-1	ASSPQGQGARSEAF
few	TRBV20-1	TRBJ2-1	SARNQQRLGNEQF
NA	TRBV20-1	TRBJ1-2	SAKVPPLYGYT
few	TRBV10-3	TRBJ2-2	AISEATHTGELF
NA	TRBV3-1	TRBJ1-2	ASSQDRTADGYT
few	TRBV5-1	TRBJ2-1	ASSLELVHNEQF